The 30 T cell receptor beta chains presented below share a single source sample, sequenced in a study of blood T cell repertoires in COVID-19. Some clones are missing from TCRdb's copy, which holds only in-frame ones; the method was immunoSEQ multiplex PCR. The sample holds 230,000 or so clones, roughly 76% seen once. Specimen: peripheral blood. The origin of the receptors is a woman over 75 with COVID-19, enrolled during active disease.

The gene calls are TRBV7-8 and TRBJ2-2; 7 nucleotides line up with TRBD1. Germline assignment: CDR1 SGHVS and CDR2 FQNEAQ. Trimming took 1 base from V and 1 from J; bases not matched to a gene: 0. This CDR3 has 15 residues. CDR3 nucleotide sequence: TGTGCCAGCAGCTTAGGACAGGGGAACACCGGGGAGCTGTTTTTT. Its protein product is CASSLGQGNTGELFF.

The CDR3, as DNA: TGTGCCAGCAACCAGGCCGGGACAGGGGCCGCTTTTTACAATGAGCAGTTCTTC. It yields the protein CASNQAGTGAAFYNEQFF. The rearrangement uses TRBV28 and TRBJ2-1, with 10 bases matching TRBD1. This CDR3 is 18 amino acids long. The trim removed 7 bases at V and 4 bases at J, leaving 16 bases unmatched. Germline V gives CDR1 MDHEN, CDR2 SYDVKM.

The CDR3 here is CASSYPGGGYTF. The CDR3 DNA sequence: TGTGCCAGCAGTTACCCAGGGGGCGGCTACACCTTC. This rearrangement joins TRBV28 to TRBJ1-2; the match to TRBD1 covers 8 bases. Germline trimming cut 4 bases from V and 8 bases from J; bases unmatched to any gene: 3. The CDR3 extends over 12 amino acids. Looked up from germline, CDR1 is MDHEN and CDR2 is SYDVKM.

This clone appeared once. The CDR3 region has the DNA TGCAGCGTTCTGGCGGGGGCTTCCGTCGAGACCCAGTACTTC. This sequence encodes CSVLAGASVETQYF. The chain uses TRBV29-1 and TRBJ2-5, with D possibly matching TRBD2 (7 bases). The CDR3 spans 14 residues. The germline V gene has CDR1 SQVTM and CDR2 ANQGSEA. The V and J ends lost 5 bases and 5 bases respectively, with 18 bases between them. Full variable domain (missing parts from reference TRBV29-1 and TRBJ2-5): SAVISQKPSRDICQRGTSLTIQCQVDSQVTMMFWYRQQPGQSLTLIATANQGSEATYESGFVIDKFPISRPNLTFSTLTVSNMSPEDSSIYLCSVLAGASVETQYFGPGTRLLVL.

The CDR3 region is CASSFPRQGAGDEQFF. DNA for the CDR3: TGCGCCAGCAGCTTCCCCAGACAGGGGGCCGGCGATGAGCAGTTCTTC. The chain links TRBV5-1 to TRBJ2-1; 10 bases map to TRBD1. Germline CDR1 SGHRS, CDR2 YFSETQ. The CDR3 totals 16 residues. V lost 2 bases to trimming and J lost 8 bases; unmatched junction nucleotides: 10. The full variable domain, its missing parts supplied by reference TRBV5-1 and TRBJ2-1, is KAGVTQTPRYLIKTRGQQVTLSCSPISGHRSVSWYQQTPGQGLQFLFEYFSETQRNKGNFPGRFSGRQFSNSRSEMNVSTLELGDSALYLCASSFPRQGAGDEQFFGPGTRLTVL.

The table lists this clone with a few counts. This sample also contains other DNA sequences that code for the same CDR3. The chain carries TRBV6-5 and TRBJ1-1; unclear D gene. The CDR3 consists of 12 residues. Germline V gene data show CDR1 as MNHEY and CDR2 as SVGAGI. V was cut by 5 bases and J by 1 base, with 5 bases left in between. The CDR3 spells CASSPGNTEAFF. CDR3 nucleotide sequence: TGTGCCAGCAGTCCCGGGAACACTGAAGCTTTCTTT.

The V call is TRBV30, the J call TRBJ1-1; D remains unclear. V was trimmed by 2 bases and J by 2 bases, leaving 15 bases between them. The CDR3 spans 15 residues. The germline gives CDR1 GTSNPN, CDR2 SVGIG (reference sequence). In DNA form, the CDR3 reads TGTGCCTGGAGTAAGCTTAGCTATGATAACACTGAAGCTTTCTTT. This encodes CAWSKLSYDNTEAFF. Filled out from reference TRBV30 and TRBJ1-1, the complete variable domain reads SQTIHQWPATLVQPVGSPLSLECTVEGTSNPNLYWYRQAAGRGLQLLFYSVGIGQISSEVPQNLSASRPQDRQFILSSKKLLLSDSGFYLCAWSKLSYDNTEAFFGQGTRLTVV.

V and J are TRBV14 and TRBJ1-1; no reliable D call. Germline values: CDR1 SGHDN, CDR2 FVKESK. The CDR3 has 12 residues. Trimming removed 6 bases from V and 7 bases from J, with 12 bases in between. This CDR3 reads CASSLGGFEAFF. The DNA of the CDR3 is TGTGCCAGCAGTTTGGGCGGGTTTGAAGCTTTCTTT. Looking up the rest from reference TRBV14 and TRBJ1-1 gives the full variable domain: EAGVTQFPSHSVIEKGQTVTLRCDPISGHDNLYWYRRVMGKEIKFLLHFVKESKQDESGMPNNRFLAERTGGTYSTLKVQPAELEDSGVYFCASSLGGFEAFFGQGTRLTVV.

The chain couples TRBV10-3 to TRBJ2-1; tentative D call: TRBD1 (5 bases). Germline V gives CDR1 ENHRY, CDR2 SYGVKD. The V gene lost 8 bases and the J gene lost 7 bases, with 15 bases spanning the gap. The CDR3 sequence is 13 residues long. Written as DNA, the CDR3 is TGTGCCATCGGGCAGGGTTCCCGAAATGAGCAGTTCTTC. This encodes CAIGQGSRNEQFF.

The CDR3 here is CASRAQGARNTEAFF. The CDR3 DNA sequence: TGTGCCAGCAGGGCACAGGGGGCTAGGAACACTGAAGCTTTCTTT. This chain uses TRBV11-1 with TRBJ1-1, with 9 bases aligning to TRBD1. The ends lost 6 bases at V and 1 base at J; junction bases unmatched: 6. The germline CDR1 and CDR2 sequences are SGHAT and FQDESV (reference sequence). CDR3 length: 15 amino acids.

The CDR3 here is CASRQYTTEAFF. CDR3 nucleotide sequence: TGTGCCAGCAGACAGTATACGACTGAAGCTTTCTTT. The chain carries TRBV6-6 and TRBJ1-1; D gene unclear. The CDR3 runs 12 residues. CDR1 is MNHNY, CDR2 SVGAGI, per germline (reference sequence). V dropped 6 bases and J dropped 5 bases, with 10 bases sitting between them.

The rearrangement uses TRBV6-8 and TRBJ2-5; 9 nucleotides align to TRBD2. Unmatched junction bases numbered 16, after V lost 1 base and J lost 4 bases. Germline V gives CDR1 MNHGY, CDR2 SAAAGT. This CDR3 contains 19 residues. CDR3 sequence: CASSYCVLGRGGRGETQYF. The DNA for the CDR3 is TGTGCCAGCAGTTACTGCGTTCTAGGGCGGGGGGGCCGAGGAGAGACCCAGTACTTC.

The chain uses TRBV21-1 and TRBJ2-1; TRBD1, the table's D call, was not compared with the DNA. TRBV21-1 represents a pseudogene. This CDR3 has 11 amino acids. The DNA of the CDR3 is TGTGCCAGCAGGTACAGGGATGAGCAGTTCTTC. Translated: CASRYRDEQFF.

This clone appeared a single time. V gene TRBV7-9 combines with J gene TRBJ2-5; D perhaps matches TRBD1 (6 bases). CDR3 length: 15 residues. Germline V gene sequence: CDR1 SEHNR, CDR2 FQNEAQ (reference sequence). Between the trimmed V and J ends, which lost 0 bases and 1 base, there was a span of 9 bases. CDR3 protein: CASSLALTGQETQYF. The CDR3, as DNA: TGTGCCAGCAGCTTAGCGTTGACAGGCCAAGAGACCCAGTACTTC.

This clone was picked up a small number of times. The chain uses TRBV5-1 and TRBJ1-5; no firm D call. The CDR3 runs to 12 residues. Germline-derived CDR1 and CDR2 are SGHRS and YFSETQ. V was clipped by 0 bases and J by 7 bases, with 5 bases between them. The chain's CDR3 is CASSLDGQPQHF. In nucleotides, the CDR3 is TGCGCCAGCAGCTTGGACGGGCAGCCCCAGCATTTT.

This rearrangement joins TRBV6-5 to TRBJ1-1; 7 bases fit TRBD1. V lost 6 bases and J lost 10; bases outside the gene matches: 5. Germline V gives CDR1 MNHEY, CDR2 SVGAGI. This CDR3 is 11 amino acids long. The CDR3 DNA reads TGTGCCAGCAGCCGGGACAGTGTAGCTTTCTTT. Translation gives CASSRDSVAFF.

The rearrangement links TRBV27 to TRBJ1-2, with TRBD1 matching over 7 bases. The CDR3 covers 13 residues. In germline, CDR1 is MNHEY, CDR2 SMNVEV (reference sequence). J was trimmed by 8 bases and V by 0 bases; bases with no gene match: 3. CDR3 sequence reads: CASSLSRGLGYTF. The CDR3 coding sequence is TGTGCCAGCAGTTTATCGAGGGGGCTCGGCTACACCTTC.

V and J are TRBV21-1 and TRBJ1-1; TRBD1 is the table's D call and was not checked against the DNA. TRBV21-1 is deemed a pseudogene. The CDR3 contains 15 residues. DNA of the CDR3: TGTGCCAGCAGCAAAGGGGGGCAGGGCTGCACTGAAGCTTTCTTT. It specifies CASSKGGQGCTEAFF.

The chain recombines TRBV7-2 with TRBJ1-5, with D unclear. CDR1 is SGHTA and CDR2 is FQGNSA in the germline V gene. This CDR3 comprises 14 residues. V gave up 5 bases and J gave up 4 bases, with 12 bases separating them. CDR3 amino acids: CASSLSPGNQPQHF. The CDR3 bases are TGTGCCAGCAGCCTATCCCCGGGAAATCAGCCCCAGCATTTT.

This chain links TRBV18 with TRBJ1-4, with D maybe TRBD1 (6 bases). This CDR3 spans 17 amino acids. The V end lost 3 bases, the J end lost 8 bases, and 22 bases lay between the germline ends. CDR1 and CDR2 (germline): KGHSH, LQKENI. The CDR3 protein is CASSPIEFRGRGEKLFF. CDR3 sequence (DNA): TGTGCCAGCTCACCCATCGAGTTCAGGGGAAGGGGCGAAAAACTGTTTTTT.

The V call is TRBV7-2, the J call TRBJ1-2; 7 bases agree with TRBD1. This CDR3 has 13 residues. CDR1 and CDR2 (germline): SGHTA, FQGNSA. With V trimmed by 5 bases and J by 4 bases, 4 bases remained unmatched. The CDR3 DNA reads as TGTGCCAGCAGCCCGGGACAGAGCTATGGCTACACCTTC. It is translated as CASSPGQSYGYTF.

The chain couples TRBV6-2 or TRBV6-3 to TRBJ1-4, with no clear D. The CDR3 length is 15 residues. Trimming left V 2 bases short and J 7 bases short, with 14 bases between. Germline V lookup: CDR1 MNHEY, CDR2 SVGEGT. CDR3 residues: CASSYGRTSAEKLFF. DNA for the CDR3: TGTGCCAGCAGTTACGGGAGGACCTCAGCTGAAAAACTGTTTTTT.

This clone was picked up a small number of times. The chain joins TRBV2 to TRBJ1-4, with 8 bases identical to TRBD1. The CDR3 has 15 amino acids. Germline assignment: CDR1 SNHLY and CDR2 FYNNEI. V lost 6 bases, J lost 4 bases, and 7 bases stayed unmatched. The CDR3 loop reads CASSQQGGSNEKLFF. The CDR3 region has the DNA TGTGCCAGCAGCCAACAGGGGGGGAGTAATGAAAAACTGTTTTTT.

The chain has TRBV28 and TRBJ1-1; D perhaps matches TRBD1 (5 bases). Germline values: CDR1 MDHEN, CDR2 SYDVKM. Trimming shortened V by 3 bases and J by 13 bases, and 15 bases separated the two germline ends. The CDR3 contains 12 residues. CDR3 residues: CASSLARGEDFF. CDR3 DNA: TGTGCCAGCAGTTTGGCCCGGGGGGAGGATTTCTTT.

This clone has a single count. The chain couples TRBV7-2 to TRBJ2-5, with a weak D call TRBD2 (5 bases). This CDR3 has 15 residues. V shed 3 bases and J shed 5 bases, with 16 bases lying between them. Looked up from germline, CDR1 is SGHTA and CDR2 is FQGNSA. CDR3 protein: CASSFTAGSGETQYF. The CDR3 nucleotides are TGTGCCAGCAGCTTCACGGCGGGCTCGGGGGAGACCCAGTACTTC.

The V call is TRBV5-1, the J call TRBJ1-1, with D tentatively TRBD1 (5 bases). The CDR3 contains 14 residues. Germline lookup yields CDR1 SGHRS and CDR2 YFSETQ. Trimming shortened V by 0 bases and J by 3 bases, and 9 bases separated the two germline ends. The CDR3 loop is CASSLGDRYTEAFF. CDR3 in DNA: TGCGCCAGCAGCTTGGGCGACAGATACACTGAAGCTTTCTTT. Using reference TRBV5-1 and TRBJ1-1 for the parts outside the CDR3, the full variable domain is KAGVTQTPRYLIKTRGQQVTLSCSPISGHRSVSWYQQTPGQGLQFLFEYFSETQRNKGNFPGRFSGRQFSNSRSEMNVSTLELGDSALYLCASSLGDRYTEAFFGQGTRLTVV.

This rearrangement joins TRBV6-1 to TRBJ1-3; D is undetermined. Between the trimmed V and J ends, which lost 3 bases and 2 bases, there was a span of 11 bases. The CDR3 extends over 15 amino acids. In germline, CDR1 is MNHNS, CDR2 SASEGT. In nucleotides, the CDR3 is TGTGCCAGCAGTGACCGATGGGCGACTGGAAACACCATATATTTT. As protein: CASSDRWATGNTIYF.

This chain links TRBV6-5 with TRBJ2-7; D not certain. Trimming removed 0 bases from V and 2 bases from J, with 14 bases in between. The CDR3 extends over 16 amino acids. The germline V gene has CDR1 MNHEY and CDR2 SVGAGI. CDR3 sequence reads: CASSYSVADSTYEQYF. In DNA, the CDR3 is TGTGCCAGCAGTTACTCGGTGGCGGATTCTACCTACGAGCAGTACTTC.

V gene TRBV4-1 combines with J gene TRBJ1-4; D uncertain. Germline CDR1 MGHRA, CDR2 YSYEKL. CDR3 length: 12 residues. V was pared by 4 bases and J by 6 bases, with 6 bases between. The DNA of the CDR3 is TGCGCCAGCAGCCTCGTCCATGAAAAACTGTTTTTT. Translated: CASSLVHEKLFF.

The chain recombines TRBV19 with TRBJ2-3; tentative D call: TRBD2 (7 bases). CDR1 and CDR2 from the germline V gene are LNHDA and SQIVND (reference sequence). Trimming cost V 10 bases and J 0 bases, with 11 bases left between them. The CDR3 has 13 residues. The CDR3 DNA reads TGTGCCACGGGGGGCGCTAGCACAGATACGCAGTATTTT. This encodes CATGGASTDTQYF.